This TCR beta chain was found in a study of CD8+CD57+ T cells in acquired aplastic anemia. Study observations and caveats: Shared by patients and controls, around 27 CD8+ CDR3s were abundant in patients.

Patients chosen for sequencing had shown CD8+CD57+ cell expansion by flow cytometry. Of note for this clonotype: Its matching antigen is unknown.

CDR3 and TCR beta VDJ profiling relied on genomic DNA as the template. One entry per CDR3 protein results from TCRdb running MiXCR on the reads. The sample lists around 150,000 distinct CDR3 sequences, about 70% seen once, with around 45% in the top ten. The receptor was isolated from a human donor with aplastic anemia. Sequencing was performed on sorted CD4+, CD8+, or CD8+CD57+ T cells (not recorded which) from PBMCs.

DNA for the CDR3: TGTGCCAGCAGCTTAGGAGGGGCCGTAGGGAATTTCGGCTACACCTTC. Its protein is CASSLGGAVGNFGYTF. The chain joins TRBV7-7 to TRBJ1-2; D may be TRBD1 (5 bases). The CDR3 has 16 amino acids. The V end was cut by 1 base, the J end by 8 bases, with 20 bases between. CDR1 is SSHAT and CDR2 is FNYEAQ in the germline V gene (reference sequence).